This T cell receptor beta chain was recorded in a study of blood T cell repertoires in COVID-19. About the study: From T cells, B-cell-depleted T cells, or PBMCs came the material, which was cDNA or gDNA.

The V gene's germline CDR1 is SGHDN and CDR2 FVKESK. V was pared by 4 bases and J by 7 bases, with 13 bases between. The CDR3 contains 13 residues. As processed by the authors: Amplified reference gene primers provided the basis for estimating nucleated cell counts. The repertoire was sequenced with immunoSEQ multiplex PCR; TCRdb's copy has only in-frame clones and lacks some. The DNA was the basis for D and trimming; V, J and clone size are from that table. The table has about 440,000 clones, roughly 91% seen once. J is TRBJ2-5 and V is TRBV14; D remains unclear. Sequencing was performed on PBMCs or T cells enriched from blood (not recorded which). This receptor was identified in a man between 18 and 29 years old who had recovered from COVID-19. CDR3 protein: CASSRRTSGTQYF. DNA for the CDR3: TGTGCCAGCAGCCGTCGAACCTCAGGGACCCAGTACTTC. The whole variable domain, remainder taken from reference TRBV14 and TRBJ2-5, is EAGVTQFPSHSVIEKGQTVTLRCDPISGHDNLYWYRRVMGKEIKFLLHFVKESKQDESGMPNNRFLAERTGGTYSTLKVQPAELEDSGVYFCASSRRTSGTQYFGPGTRLLVL.